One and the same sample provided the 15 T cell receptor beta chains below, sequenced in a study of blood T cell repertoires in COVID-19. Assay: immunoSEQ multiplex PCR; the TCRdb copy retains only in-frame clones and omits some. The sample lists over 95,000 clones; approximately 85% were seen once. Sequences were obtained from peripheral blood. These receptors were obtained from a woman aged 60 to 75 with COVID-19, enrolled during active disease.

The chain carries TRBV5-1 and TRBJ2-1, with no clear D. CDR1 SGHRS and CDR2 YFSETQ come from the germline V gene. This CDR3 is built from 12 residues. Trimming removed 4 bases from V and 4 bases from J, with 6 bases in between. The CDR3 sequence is CASSVEYNEQFF. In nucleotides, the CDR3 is TGCGCCAGCAGCGTAGAGTACAATGAGCAGTTCTTC.

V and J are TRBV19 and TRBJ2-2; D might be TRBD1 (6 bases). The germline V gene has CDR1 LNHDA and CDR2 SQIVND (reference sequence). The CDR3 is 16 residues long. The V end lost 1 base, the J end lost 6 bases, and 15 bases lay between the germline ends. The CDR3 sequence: CASSIGQGKMAGELFF. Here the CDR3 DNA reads TGTGCCAGTAGTATAGGCCAGGGGAAAATGGCCGGGGAGCTGTTTTTT. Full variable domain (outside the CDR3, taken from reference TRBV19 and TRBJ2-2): DGGITQSPKYLFRKEGQNVTLSCEQNLNHDAMYWYRQDPGQGLRLIYYSQIVNDFQKGDIAEGYSVSREKKESFPLTVTSAQKNPTAFYLCASSIGQGKMAGELFFGEGSRLTVL.

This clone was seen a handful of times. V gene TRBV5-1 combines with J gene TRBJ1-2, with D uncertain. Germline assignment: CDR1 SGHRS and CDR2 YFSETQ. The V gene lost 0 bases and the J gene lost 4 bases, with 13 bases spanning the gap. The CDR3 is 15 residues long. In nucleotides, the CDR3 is TGCGCCAGCAGCTTGGCGGTCGGGGTAACCTATGGCTACACCTTC. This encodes CASSLAVGVTYGYTF.

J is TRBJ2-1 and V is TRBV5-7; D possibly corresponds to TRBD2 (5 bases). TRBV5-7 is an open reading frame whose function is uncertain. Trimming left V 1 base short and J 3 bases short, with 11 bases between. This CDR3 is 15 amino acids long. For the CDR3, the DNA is TGTGCCAGCAGCTTGTCAGCGGATTTCTACAATGAGCAGTTCTTC. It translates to CASSLSADFYNEQFF.

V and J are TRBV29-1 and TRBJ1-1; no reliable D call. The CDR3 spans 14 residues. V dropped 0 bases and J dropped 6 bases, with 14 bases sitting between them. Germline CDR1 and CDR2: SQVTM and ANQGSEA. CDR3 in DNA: TGCAGCGTTGAAGATACCTTGGGAGGGCCTGAAGCTTTCTTT. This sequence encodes CSVEDTLGGPEAFF.

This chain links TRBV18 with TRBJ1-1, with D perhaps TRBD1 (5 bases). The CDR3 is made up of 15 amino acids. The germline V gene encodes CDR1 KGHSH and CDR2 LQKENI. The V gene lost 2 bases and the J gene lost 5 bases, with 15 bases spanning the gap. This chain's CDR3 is CASSPTSAGQTEAFF. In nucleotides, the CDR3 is TGTGCCAGCTCACCAACGAGCGCAGGGCAGACTGAAGCTTTCTTT.

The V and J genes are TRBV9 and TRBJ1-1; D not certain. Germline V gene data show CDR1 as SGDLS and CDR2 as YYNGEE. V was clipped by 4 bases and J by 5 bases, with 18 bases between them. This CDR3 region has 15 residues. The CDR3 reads CASSTGVTWSTEAFF. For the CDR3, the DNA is TGTGCCAGCAGCACCGGTGTCACCTGGAGTACTGAAGCTTTCTTT.

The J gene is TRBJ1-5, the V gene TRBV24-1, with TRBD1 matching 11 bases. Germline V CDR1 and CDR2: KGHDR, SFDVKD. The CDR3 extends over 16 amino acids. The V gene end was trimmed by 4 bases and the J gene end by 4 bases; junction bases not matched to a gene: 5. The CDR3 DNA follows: TGTGCCACCAGTGACCCCGGGACAGGGGGGAATCAGCCCCAGCATTTT. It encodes CATSDPGTGGNQPQHF.

Here the CDR3 reads CASSSRQVRGFYEQYF. The DNA of the CDR3 is TGTGCCAGCAGTTCCCGACAGGTCCGGGGTTTCTACGAGCAGTACTTC. V gene TRBV27 combines with J gene TRBJ2-7; possible D gene TRBD1, 6 bases. The CDR3 spans 16 residues. The germline CDR1 and CDR2 sequences are MNHEY and SMNVEV (reference sequence). Trimming took off 4 bases at V and 3 bases at J, with 19 bases between the two ends.

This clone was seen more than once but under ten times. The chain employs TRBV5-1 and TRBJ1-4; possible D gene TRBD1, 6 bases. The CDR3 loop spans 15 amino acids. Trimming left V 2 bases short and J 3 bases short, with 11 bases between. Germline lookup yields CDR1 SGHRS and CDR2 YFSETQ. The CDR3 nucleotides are TGCGCCAGCAGCTTCCAGGGGATTGCTAATGAAAAACTGTTTTTT. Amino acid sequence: CASSFQGIANEKLFF.

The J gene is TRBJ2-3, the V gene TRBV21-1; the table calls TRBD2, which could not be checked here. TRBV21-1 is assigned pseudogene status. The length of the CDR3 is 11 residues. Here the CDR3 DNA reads TGTGCCAGCGGGCCCGCGGGGACCCCGTATTTT. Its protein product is CASGPAGTPYF.

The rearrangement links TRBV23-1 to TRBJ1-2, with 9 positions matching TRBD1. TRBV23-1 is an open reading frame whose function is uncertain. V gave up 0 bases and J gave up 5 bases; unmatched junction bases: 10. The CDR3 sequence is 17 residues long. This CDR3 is CASSQSPTGGTTYGYTF. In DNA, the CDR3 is TGCGCCAGCAGTCAATCCCCCACAGGGGGCACTACTTATGGCTACACCTTC.

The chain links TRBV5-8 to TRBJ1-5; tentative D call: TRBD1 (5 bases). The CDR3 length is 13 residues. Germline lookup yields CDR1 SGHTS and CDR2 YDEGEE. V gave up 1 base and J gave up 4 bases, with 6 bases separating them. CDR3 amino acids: CASSLRQNQPQHF. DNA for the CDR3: TGTGCCAGCAGCTTGAGACAGAATCAGCCCCAGCATTTT.

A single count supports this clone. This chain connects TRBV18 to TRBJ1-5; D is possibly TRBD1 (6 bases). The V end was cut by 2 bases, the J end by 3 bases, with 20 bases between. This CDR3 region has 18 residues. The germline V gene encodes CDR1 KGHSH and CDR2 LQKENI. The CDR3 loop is CASSPTRAGAEDNQPQHF. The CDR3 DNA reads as TGTGCCAGCTCACCAACTAGGGCAGGGGCTGAAGACAATCAGCCCCAGCATTTT. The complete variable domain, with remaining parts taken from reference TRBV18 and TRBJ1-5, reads NAGVMQNPRHLVRRRGQEARLRCSPMKGHSHVYWYRQLPEEGLKFMVYLQKENIIDESGMPKERFSAEFPKEGPSILRIQQVVRGDSAAYFCASSPTRAGAEDNQPQHFGDGTRLSIL.

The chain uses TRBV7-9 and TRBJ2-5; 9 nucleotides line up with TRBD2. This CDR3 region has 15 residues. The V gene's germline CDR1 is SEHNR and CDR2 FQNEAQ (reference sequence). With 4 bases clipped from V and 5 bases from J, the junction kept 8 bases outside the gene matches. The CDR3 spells CASSSRSGGAETQYF. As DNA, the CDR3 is TGTGCCAGCAGCTCACGTAGCGGGGGAGCGGAGACCCAGTACTTC.